This T cell receptor beta chain comes out of a study of T cell responses to AZD1222 COVID-19 vaccine. Study results and caveats: Spike-specific TCR breadth and depth grew following two AZD1222 doses.

A word on this clone: The target antigen is unknown.

The table came from immunoSEQ multiplex PCR; TCRdb's copy has only in-frame clones and leaves some out. The data hold 100,000 to 150,000 clones, with around 92% observed a single time. The CDR3 length is 14 residues. The V and J ends lost 3 bases and 4 bases respectively, with 10 bases between them. The origin of this receptor is an adult in good health. The gene calls are TRBV23-1 and TRBJ1-5; D is undetermined. TRBV23-1 is an ORF; its function is uncertain. Sequenced here: peripheral blood, sampled on day 0 of AZD1222 vaccination. This CDR3 reads CASSHGSLNQPQHF. The CDR3 DNA reads as TGCGCCAGCAGTCATGGCAGTTTAAATCAGCCCCAGCATTTT.